The rows below give T cell receptor beta chains drawn from one sample of a study of T cell changes during pregnancy in multiple sclerosis. Sequencing was performed with immunoSEQ multiplex PCR; in TCRdb, only in-frame clones are kept and a portion is missing. The data show fewer than 90,000 clones, with around 93% seen just once and around 1.4% held by the top ten. Material: peripheral blood, obtained in the third trimester of pregnancy. These receptors came from a female donor in good health, enrolled as a control in a pregnancy study. CDR3s include the opening cysteine and the closing phenylalanine or tryptophan. A D gene is named only where the DNA matches it firmly. The size of a clone is reported for some rows only, either as once, few or many, or as a class for expanded clones.

>-|TRBV5-1|-|TRBJ2-3
CASSSVWGRTDTQYF
TGCGCCAGCAGCTCGGTGTGGGGCCGCACAGATACGCAGTATTTT
>-|TRBV28|-|TRBJ2-7
CASSLGLEAYEQYF
TGTGCCAGCAGTTTGGGACTTGAGGCCTACGAGCAGTACTTC
>-|TRBV20-1|TRBD2|TRBJ2-7
CSASGLASF
TGCAGTGCTAGCGGACTAGCGAGCTTC
>once|TRBV27|-|TRBJ2-7
CASSLSGGLSYEQYF
TGTGCCAGCAGTTTATCGGGGGGACTGTCCTACGAGCAGTACTTC
>-|TRBV18|-|TRBJ1-4
CASSPDRGVATNEKLFF
TGTGCCAGCTCACCGGATCGCGGGGTTGCAACTAATGAAAAACTGTTTTTT
>-|TRBV2|-|TRBJ2-3
CASSASMASTDTQYF
TGTGCCAGCAGTGCTAGTATGGCGAGCACAGATACGCAGTATTTT
>-|TRBV11-3|-|TRBJ2-7
CASSLSGTYEQYF
TGTGCCAGCAGCTTATCAGGAACCTACGAGCAGTACTTC
>few|TRBV4-2|-|TRBJ1-5
CASSLTPDQPQHF
TGTGCCAGCAGCTTAACTCCCGATCAGCCCCAGCATTTT
>few|TRBV19|-|TRBJ1-5
CASNQGNQPQHF
TGTGCCAGTAACCAGGGCAATCAGCCCCAGCATTTT
>-|TRBV19|TRBD1|TRBJ1-5
CASSILGQNYAQPQHF
TGTGCCAGTAGTATATTGGGACAGAATTACGCTCAGCCCCAGCATTTT
>-|TRBV5-1|-|TRBJ2-6
CASDNGGPSGANVLTF
TGCGCCAGTGACAATGGAGGGCCCTCTGGGGCCAACGTCCTGACTTTC
>-|TRBV6-5|TRBD2|TRBJ2-1
CASSYSASGGYNEQFF
TGTGCCAGCAGTTACTCGGCTAGCGGAGGATACAATGAGCAGTTCTTC
>-|TRBV29-1|-|TRBJ2-1
CSASQASGYNEQFF
TGCAGCGCGTCACAGGCGTCAGGCTACAATGAGCAGTTCTTC